What follows are 22 T cell receptor beta chains derived from one specimen sequenced in a study of T cells in Graves' hyperthyroidism and ophthalmopathy. TCR beta CDR3 regions were amplified from RNA. HTBI primers were used for first-round RT-PCR of the TCR CDR3. TCRdb reanalysed the multiplex PCR reads using MiXCR and keeps one entry per CDR3 protein. Of around 340,000 distinct CDR3 sequences listed, 14% were seen once; the top ten hold 20% to 25%. The specimen was blood. These receptors came from a woman in her 30s with Graves' hyperthyroidism.

V is TRBV20-1 and J is TRBJ2-1; 7 bases match TRBD2. V gave up 3 bases and J gave up 9 bases; unmatched junction bases: 11. Germline V gives CDR1 DFQATT, CDR2 SNEGSKA (reference sequence). This CDR3 spans 14 amino acids. CDR3 amino acids: CSARVAPREGEQFF. CDR3 bases: TGCAGTGCTAGGGTAGCGCCGAGGGAGGGTGAGCAGTTCTTC.

This rearrangement joins TRBV4-1 to TRBJ2-7; 7 bases agree with TRBD2. The CDR3 length is 14 residues. V dropped 5 bases and J dropped 0; count of bases not matched to a gene: 4. CDR1 and CDR2 from the germline V gene are MGHRA and YSYEKL. For the CDR3, the DNA is TGCGCCAGCAGCTTTCGGACTAGCTCCTACGAGCAGTACTTC. This sequence encodes CASSFRTSSYEQYF.

This clonotype was found many times. The chain links TRBV7-6 to TRBJ2-5, with TRBD2 as a possible D gene (5 bases). The V and J ends lost 3 bases and 2 bases respectively, with 7 bases between them. CDR3 length: 13 residues. From germline, CDR1 is SGHVS and CDR2 FNYEAQ. The CDR3 DNA reads TGTGCCAGCAGCTTTAGAGGGCAAGAGACCCAGTACTTC. Its protein is CASSFRGQETQYF. Full variable domain (missing parts from reference TRBV7-6 and TRBJ2-5): GAGVSQSPRYKVTKRGQDVALRCDPISGHVSLYWYRQALGQGPEFLTYFNYEAQQDKSGLPNDRFSAERPEGSISTLTIQRTEQRDSAMYRCASSFRGQETQYFGPGTRLLVL.

This clonotype was observed a few times. The rearrangement uses TRBV13 and TRBJ2-1; D is ambiguous. V lost 5 bases and J lost 7, with 15 bases in between. The CDR3 runs to 14 residues. Germline CDR1 reads PRHDT; CDR2 reads FYEKMQ (reference sequence). CDR3 in amino acids: CASSPWGSSNEQFF. CDR3 DNA: TGTGCCAGCAGCCCCTGGGGTAGCTCAAATGAGCAGTTCTTC.

This clonotype has more than one count but fewer than ten. This sequence joins TRBV29-1 and TRBJ2-3, with 7 bases lining up with TRBD2. This CDR3 comprises 10 residues. The V and J ends lost 5 bases and 11 bases, in that order; junction bases with no gene match: 4. The V gene's germline CDR1 is SQVTM and CDR2 ANQGSEA. The CDR3 DNA reads as TGCAGCGTTAGGGAGGGGTGGCAGTATTTT. Protein sequence: CSVREGWQYF.

This clonotype has at least ten counts. This rearrangement joins TRBV7-9 to TRBJ1-3; TRBD1 matches at 7 bases. Germline lookup yields CDR1 SEHNR and CDR2 FQNEAQ (reference sequence). The CDR3 is 14 amino acids. V lost 6 bases, J lost 4 bases, and 6 bases stayed unmatched. The DNA for the CDR3 is TGTGCCAGCAGAGCCGGGACAGCGGGAAACACCATATATTTT. This gives the protein CASRAGTAGNTIYF. The full variable domain, rest sourced from reference TRBV7-9 and TRBJ1-3, is DTGVSQNPRHKITKRGQNVTFRCDPISEHNRLYWYRQTLGQGPEFLTYFQNEAQLEKSRLLSDRFSAERPKGSFSTLEIQRTEQGDSAMYLCASRAGTAGNTIYFGEGSWLTVV.

A remark on this clonotype: This may be a read error: a much more frequent sequence differs by one nucleotide. The V and J genes are TRBV5-4 and TRBJ1-6, with 7 bases aligning to TRBD1. This CDR3 is 14 amino acids long. CDR1 and CDR2 (germline): SGHNT, YYREEE (reference sequence). Here the CDR3 DNA reads TGTGCCAGCAGCCCTACAGGGGTGAATTCACTCCTCCACTTT. It encodes CASSPTGVNSLLHF.

This clonotype was picked up many times. The V gene is TRBV15, the J gene TRBJ2-1; D is unclear. The CDR3 covers 13 residues. Deletions cut 0 bases from V and 7 bases from J, with 7 bases between. Germline V gene sequence: CDR1 LNHNV, CDR2 YYDKDF (reference sequence). CDR3 in amino acids: CATSRDGLNEQFF. DNA of the CDR3: TGTGCCACCAGCAGAGATGGTTTAAATGAGCAGTTCTTC. Combining the CDR3 with reference TRBV15 and TRBJ2-1 gives the whole variable domain DAMVIQNPRYQVTQFGKPVTLSCSQTLNHNVMYWYQQKSSQAPKLLFHYYDKDFNNEADTPDNFQSRRPNTSFCFLDIRSPGLGDTAMYLCATSRDGLNEQFFGPGTRLTVL.

This clonotype was detected many times. V usage is TRBV27 and J usage is TRBJ2-1; no firm D call. The germline V gene encodes CDR1 MNHEY and CDR2 SMNVEV (reference sequence). V was shortened by 9 bases and J by 8 bases, with 20 bases between the two germline ends. The CDR3 runs 14 residues. Here the CDR3 DNA reads TGTGCCAGTAGTAGCCTAGTAGAGGTCGATGAGCAGTTCTTC. Protein sequence: CASSSLVEVDEQFF.

This clonotype came up a few times. This clone may be a read error of a much larger clone one base away. V is TRBV11-1 and J is TRBJ2-7; 10 bases agree with TRBD1. Losses at the gene ends were 8 bases for V and 1 base for J; bases not matched to a gene: 8. The germline V gene encodes CDR1 SGHAT and CDR2 FQDESV (reference sequence). The CDR3 totals 15 residues. CDR3 nucleotide sequence: TGTGCCAGCGCACCCGGGGACAGGGGATCCTACGAGCAGTACTTC. Amino acid sequence: CASAPGDRGSYEQYF. Combining the CDR3 with reference TRBV11-1 and TRBJ2-7 gives the whole variable domain EAEVAQSPRYKITEKSQAVAFWCDPISGHATLYWYRQILGQGPELLVQFQDESVVDDSQLPKDRFSAERLKGVDSTLKIQPAELGDSAMYLCASAPGDRGSYEQYFGPGTRLTVT.

The chain recombines TRBV20-1 with TRBJ1-5, with D unclear. Germline CDR1 DFQATT, CDR2 SNEGSKA (reference sequence). The CDR3 is 12 amino acids. This chain's CDR3 is CSVGFGNQPQHF. CDR3 in DNA: TGCAGCGTGGGGTTCGGCAATCAGCCCCAGCATTTT.

This clonotype was counted many times. The chain links TRBV7-2 to TRBJ2-2; 11 positions agree with TRBD1. Germline CDR1 SGHTA, CDR2 FQGNSA. Trimming cost V 4 bases and J 9 bases; bases outside gene matches: 7. The length of the CDR3 is 15 residues. This chain's CDR3 is CASSSRDRGIRELFF. CDR3 DNA: TGTGCCAGCAGCTCCCGGGACAGGGGGATCCGGGAGCTGTTTTTT.

This clonotype was counted only a few times. V is TRBV4-1 and J is TRBJ2-7, with D possibly being TRBD1 or TRBD2 (6 bases each). V was cut by 3 bases and J by 6 bases, with 12 bases left in between. CDR1 and CDR2 from the germline V gene are MGHRA and YSYEKL. This CDR3 comprises 13 residues. The CDR3 spells CASSHPGGGEQYF. The CDR3 nucleotides read TGCGCCAGCAGCCACCCCGGAGGGGGCGAGCAGTACTTC.

This clonotype was recorded many times. Relative to the germline gene, one junction end is altered; a read error may explain this. The chain carries TRBV7-7 and TRBJ2-5, with 11 nucleotides matching TRBD2. Germline CDR1 and CDR2: SSHAT and FNYEAQ (reference sequence). CDR3 length: 15 residues. The CDR3 DNA follows: TGTGCTAGCAGCTTGACTAGCGGGAATGGAGAGACCCAGTACTTC. It encodes CASSLTSGNGETQYF. The whole variable domain, filled in from reference TRBV7-7 and TRBJ2-5, reads GAGVSQSPRYKVTKRGQDVTLRCDPISSHATLYWYQQALGQGPEFLTYFNYEAQPDKSGLPSDRFSAERPEGSISTLTIQRTEQRDSAMYRCASSLTSGNGETQYFGPGTRLLVL.

This clonotype has more than one count but fewer than ten. The rearrangement uses TRBV28 and TRBJ2-1, with D possibly matching TRBD1 (7 bases). CDR3 length: 16 amino acids. The germline V and J ends were trimmed by 5 bases and 5 bases, with 19 bases remaining between them. CDR1 is MDHEN and CDR2 is SYDVKM in the germline V gene. CDR3 coding DNA: TGTGCCAGCAGTACCCGAACAGGGGAGGACCACAATGAGCAGTTCTTC. This sequence encodes CASSTRTGEDHNEQFF.

This clonotype has at least ten counts. The rearrangement links TRBV11-2 to TRBJ2-7; D is possibly TRBD1 (5 bases). From germline, CDR1 is SGHAT and CDR2 FQNNGV. The V end was cut by 7 bases, the J end by 3 bases, with 22 bases between. CDR3 size: 16 residues. Here the CDR3 reads CASTSPRKTVIYEQYF. The DNA of the CDR3 is TGTGCCAGCACCTCGCCGCGTAAGACAGTAATCTACGAGCAGTACTTC.

This clonotype appeared many times. V and J are TRBV12-3 or TRBV12-4 and TRBJ1-5; no firm D call. Trimming left V 6 bases short and J 7 bases short, with 13 bases between. CDR3 size: 13 residues. CDR3 in amino acids: CASSLAFGQPQHF. The CDR3 DNA is TGTGCCAGCAGCTTGGCATTCGGGCAGCCCCAGCATTTT.

The rearrangement uses TRBV6-6 and TRBJ2-7; 9 bases are shared with TRBD2. Germline V gene data show CDR1 as MNHNY and CDR2 as SVGAGI (reference sequence). V dropped 0 bases and J dropped 4; count of bases not matched to a gene: 16. The CDR3 extends over 19 amino acids. CDR3 coding DNA: TGTGCCAGCAGTTACTCTGGGGTCGCGGGAGGGCTGAGTAGATACGAGCAGTACTTC. Amino acid sequence: CASSYSGVAGGLSRYEQYF.

This clonotype was counted many times. CDR3 coding DNA: TGTGCCAGCCTCGCTCGAGGGCGCTCCTATAATTCACCCCTCCACTTT. It yields the protein CASLARGRSYNSPLHF. This chain uses TRBV28 with TRBJ1-6, with D hard to call. V lost 8 bases and J 0 bases, leaving 14 bases between the germline ends. The CDR3 is 16 residues long. Germline V gene lookup returns CDR1 MDHEN and CDR2 SYDVKM.

This clonotype was seen ten or more times. CDR3 in amino acids: CASSSFDRVGYTF. CDR3 DNA: TGTGCCAGCAGTTCATTCGACAGGGTTGGCTACACCTTC. The rearrangement links TRBV12-3 or TRBV12-4 to TRBJ1-2; TRBD1 matches at 7 bases. With 4 bases clipped from V and 7 bases from J, the junction kept 6 bases outside the gene matches. This CDR3 spans 13 amino acids.

Ten or more counts support this clonotype. One end of the junction varies from germline; a read error may be responsible. The chain combines TRBV12-3 or TRBV12-4 with TRBJ1-5, with D unclear. The CDR3 spans 12 residues. Here the CDR3 DNA reads TGTGCCAGCAGCCAATCGGGCCTCGGGCGGGATTTT. Protein product: CASSQSGLGRDF.

This clonotype was counted many times. The gene calls are TRBV6-1 and TRBJ1-2; possibly TRBD1 for D (6 bases). V was cut by 5 bases and J by 8 bases, with 15 bases left in between. CDR1 and CDR2 from the germline V gene are MNHNS and SASEGT. The CDR3 contains 13 residues. The CDR3 nucleotides read TGTGCCAGCAGTTTAGACAGGAACCTGGGCTACACCTTC. As protein: CASSLDRNLGYTF.